This T cell receptor beta chain was retrieved from a study of blood T cells in healthy people across ages. General observations from the study: As age increased, TCR beta diversity per million T cells fell in a roughly linear fashion. Donor CMV status was unknown, possibly confounding expanded clonotype changes. Strongly correlated with naive T cell percentage was TCR beta diversity.

The CDR3 is 14 residues long. The V end lost 2 bases, the J end lost 2 bases, and 9 bases lay between the germline ends. Germline assignment: CDR1 DFQATT and CDR2 SNEGSKA (reference sequence). PCR was performed a second time for about 7 to 11 cycles using a sample-barcoded 5' primer and a J-beta primer mix. Each TCR beta cDNA got a 12-nucleotide random molecular identifier. MiXCR, applied by TCRdb to the 5' RACE reads, yields one record per CDR3 protein. The table has some 800,000 distinct CDR3 sequences, more than 40% seen once; the top ten hold roughly 19%. Remarks on this clonotype: The antigen is undetermined.

The clonotype originates from a man aged 60 to 75 in good health. Input material: blood. This chain joins TRBV20-1 and TRBJ1-4, with D hard to call. In DNA, the CDR3 is TGCAGTGCTAGAAGGCCGGCGACTAATGAAAAACTGTTTTTT. Translating it yields CSARRPATNEKLFF.